This TCR beta chain stems from a study of regulatory T cells in long-lasting Graves disease. Documented time point: persistent/refractory GD, antithyroid drugs over 5 years with positive TRAb. After RNA was extracted from PBMCs, the TCR library was made from it. The V segment lost 8 bases and the J segment 4 bases; nucleotides outside the gene matches: 8. The CDR3 sequence is 14 residues long. Construction of TCR beta libraries relied on iRepertoire HTBI primers and on Arm-PCR targeting CDR3 regions. In TCRdb, the multiplex PCR reads were re-called with MiXCR into one record per CDR3 protein. The table lists approximately 690,000 distinct CDR3 sequences, approximately 29% of them singletons, with under 55% in the top ten.

This receptor was identified in a female donor with Graves disease. Sample: peripheral blood mononuclear cells (PBMCs), taken when the disease was refractory, from a patient treated with antithyroid drugs. This chain joins TRBV12-3 or TRBV12-4 and TRBJ2-3, with 8 nucleotides matching TRBD2. CDR3 nucleotide sequence: TGTGCCAGCGGAATAGGACTAGCAGCAGATACGCAGTATTTT. Its translation: CASGIGLAADTQYF.